The sequence of this T cell receptor beta chain was determined in a study of shared clonotypes between healthy human individuals. Overall study context: Each donor contributed plates that comprised three CD4 naive, three CD4 memory, two CD8 naive and one CD8 memory. Whole-study findings and limits: Memory subsets generally showed smaller estimated richness than naive subsets did. Among non-shared clonotypes, generation probabilities were lower than among those shared by all four donors.

Some clones are missing from TCRdb's copy, which holds only in-frame ones; the method was immunoSEQ multiplex PCR. The sample consists of hundreds of thousands of clones, almost 97% of them appearing once. As concerns this clone: Its antigen is not known.

Subsets obtained from CD4+ cells comprised CD45RA+ naive and CD45RA-negative memory cells. The CDR3 runs 15 residues. Germline-derived CDR1 and CDR2 are SGHNT and YYREEE (reference sequence). Trimming pared 2 bases from V and 6 bases from J, leaving 15 bases between. The source of this sequence is a woman aged 25 to 45 in good health. Sequencing was performed on naive CD4+ T cells sorted from blood. Subset in this sample: CD45RA+ positively selected. V is TRBV5-4 and J is TRBJ2-1; perhaps D is TRBD1 or TRBD2 (5 bases each). The CDR3 bases are TGTGCCAGCAGCTTATTCGGGACGGAATTCAATGAGCAGTTCTTC. Its translation: CASSLFGTEFNEQFF.